The 6 T cell receptor beta chains presented below share a single source sample, sequenced in a study of blood T cell repertoires in COVID-19. Data came from immunoSEQ multiplex PCR; TCRdb stores just in-frame clones and leaves some out. The top ten hold around 0.8% of the sample, which has 250,000 to 350,000 clones, around 88% seen once. The sequencing sample was made of peripheral blood. All receptors derive from a man aged 30-40 years with acute or convalescent COVID-19.

This clone was found once. CDR3 residues: CASSQGRLAGPGELFF. DNA for the CDR3: TGTGCCAGCAGCCAAGGGCGACTAGCGGGGCCCGGGGAGCTGTTTTTT. V usage is TRBV14 and J usage is TRBJ2-2, with 11 bases fitting TRBD2. The CDR3 is 16 residues long. V was pared by 1 base and J by 6 bases, with 4 bases of the junction left unmatched. CDR1 is SGHDN, CDR2 FVKESK, per germline.

The chain couples TRBV3-1 (or the pseudogene TRBV3-2) to TRBJ1-1; 9 bases fit TRBD1. V dropped 4 bases and J dropped 7; count of bases not matched to a gene: 10. This CDR3 spans 15 amino acids. Germline CDR1 is LGHDT and CDR2 is YNNKEL (reference sequence). CDR3 DNA: TGTGCCAGCAGCCCGAACAGGGGGCGTCTTCGTGAAGCTTTCTTT. Translating gives CASSPNRGRLREAFF.

The chain recombines TRBV18 with TRBJ1-2; D may be TRBD1 (5 bases). The CDR3 has 17 amino acids. Germline CDR1 is KGHSH and CDR2 is LQKENI. V lost 1 base to trimming and J lost 2 bases, with 17 bases between them. The CDR3: CASSPRAGRLYNYGYTF. CDR3 nucleotides: TGTGCCAGCTCACCACGAGCGGGGCGGTTATACAACTATGGCTACACCTTC. Together with reference TRBV18 and TRBJ1-2, the CDR3 gives the full variable domain: NAGVMQNPRHLVRRRGQEARLRCSPMKGHSHVYWYRQLPEEGLKFMVYLQKENIIDESGMPKERFSAEFPKEGPSILRIQQVVRGDSAAYFCASSPRAGRLYNYGYTFGSGTRLTVV.

For the CDR3, the DNA is TGTGCCAGCAGCCAAGAACAGCAAAACACCGGGGAGCTGTTTTTT. It encodes CASSQEQQNTGELFF. V is TRBV4-2 and J is TRBJ2-2; D not certain. Germline V gives CDR1 LGHNA, CDR2 YNFKEQ. Trimming removed 0 bases from V and 2 bases from J, with 7 bases in between. The CDR3 runs 15 residues.

The rearrangement uses TRBV6-5 and TRBJ1-6; D is uncertain. The CDR3 sequence is 14 residues long. CDR1 and CDR2 from the germline V gene are MNHEY and SVGAGI. V lost 5 bases and J lost 8, with 13 bases in between. CDR3 region: CASSRGYTDSPLHF. The CDR3 nucleotides are TGTGCCAGCAGTCGAGGCTACACCGATTCACCCCTCCACTTT.

This chain connects TRBV20-1 to TRBJ2-5; D perhaps matches TRBD2 (6 bases). CDR3 size: 13 residues. V was trimmed by 3 bases and J by 2 bases, leaving 10 bases between them. Germline CDR1 is DFQATT and CDR2 is SNEGSKA (reference sequence). The CDR3 DNA reads as TGCAGTGCTAGTACTCGGGGGCAAGAGACCCAGTACTTC. Amino acid sequence: CSASTRGQETQYF.